Included here is one T cell receptor beta chain sequence, with context. This record comes from a study of beta chain features in type 1 diabetes. Expressed TCRB transcripts were sequenced because the isolated RNA had all been reverse transcribed beforehand. Sequencing was performed with immunoSEQ multiplex PCR; in TCRdb, only in-frame clones are kept and a portion is missing. Found here are about 290,000 clones, about 8.5% of them singletons; the top ten hold about 0.93%. Via the markers CD45RO/CCR7/CD25/CD127/CD95/CD27, stem cell-like memory, regulatory, central memory and naive CD4+ cells were sorted. This TCR was sampled from a woman between 18 and 29 years old in good health. Source material: central memory CD4+ T cells from blood.

The CDR3 loop is CASAGGPDETQYF. CDR3 nucleotides: TGTGCCAGCGCGGGGGGGCCGGATGAGACCCAGTACTTC. The chain couples TRBV2 to TRBJ2-5, with 9 bases matching TRBD2. The CDR3 totals 13 residues. Unmatched junction bases numbered 6, after V lost 8 bases and J lost 5 bases. Germline lookup yields CDR1 SNHLY and CDR2 FYNNEI.